This T cell receptor (beta chain) was captured by sequencing in a study of blood T cell repertoires in COVID-19. Seattle's cohort entered during active infection and was followed longitudinally. CDR3 length equals 13 residues. Assay used: immunoSEQ multiplex PCR; TCRdb lists only in-frame clones, some missing. Of around 270,000 clones listed, about 85% are singletons. This TCR was sampled from a human donor with COVID-19, enrolled during active disease. The donor label of this sample is uncertain. The rearrangement uses TRBV21-1 and TRBJ2-7; the tabulated D call, TRBD1, remains unverified against the DNA. TRBV21-1 is a recognized pseudogene. Sequenced: peripheral blood. Here the CDR3 DNA reads TGTGCCAGCAGCTCCGGGACAGGTTACGAGCAGTACTTC. This translates into CASSSGTGYEQYF.